This TCR beta chain was identified in a study of blood T cell repertoires in COVID-19. V was pared by 5 bases and J by 7 bases, with 8 bases of the junction left unmatched. Germline assignment: CDR1 SGHTA and CDR2 FQGNSA. This CDR3 is 15 amino acids long. Per the original data handling: From reference gene primer amplification, estimates of nucleated cell counts were derived. Assay: immunoSEQ multiplex PCR; the TCRdb copy retains only in-frame clones and omits some. V and J calls and clone size are those listed in that table; D and trimming were worked out from the DNA. The sample consists of about 150,000 clones, around 84% of them appearing once.

The origin of this receptor is a woman in her 50s in a cohort sampled during active or convalescent COVID-19. The J gene is TRBJ2-1, the V gene TRBV7-2; 10 bases are shared with TRBD2. Sequenced sample: peripheral blood. The CDR3 spells CASSQGLAVGNEQFF. The CDR3 coding sequence is TGTGCCAGCAGCCAAGGACTAGCGGTTGGTAATGAGCAGTTCTTC.